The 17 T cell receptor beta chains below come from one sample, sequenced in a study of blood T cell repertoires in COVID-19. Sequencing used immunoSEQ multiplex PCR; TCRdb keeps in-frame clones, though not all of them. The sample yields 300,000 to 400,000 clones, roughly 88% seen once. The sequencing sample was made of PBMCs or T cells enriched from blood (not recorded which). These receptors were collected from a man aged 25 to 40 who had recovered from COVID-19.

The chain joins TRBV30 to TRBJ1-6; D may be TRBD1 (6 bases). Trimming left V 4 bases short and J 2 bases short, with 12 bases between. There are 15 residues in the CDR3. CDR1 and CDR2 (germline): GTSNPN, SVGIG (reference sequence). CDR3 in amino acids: CAWTVGTTYNSPLHF. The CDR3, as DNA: TGTGCCTGGACCGTTGGGACAACCTATAATTCACCCCTCCACTTT. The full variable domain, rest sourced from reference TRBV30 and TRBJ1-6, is SQTIHQWPATLVQPVGSPLSLECTVEGTSNPNLYWYRQAAGRGLQLLFYSVGIGQISSEVPQNLSASRPQDRQFILSSKKLLLSDSGFYLCAWTVGTTYNSPLHFGNGTRLTVT.

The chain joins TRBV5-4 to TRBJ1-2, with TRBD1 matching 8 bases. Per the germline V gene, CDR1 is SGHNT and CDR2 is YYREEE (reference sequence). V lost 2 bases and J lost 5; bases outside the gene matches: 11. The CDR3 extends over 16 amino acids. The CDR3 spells CASSLPGTGGRYGYTF. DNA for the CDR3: TGTGCCAGCAGCTTACCGGGGACAGGCGGCCGGTATGGCTACACCTTC.

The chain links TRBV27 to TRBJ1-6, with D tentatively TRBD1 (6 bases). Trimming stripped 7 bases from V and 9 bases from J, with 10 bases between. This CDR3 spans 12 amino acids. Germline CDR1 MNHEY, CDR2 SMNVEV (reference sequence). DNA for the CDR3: TGTGCCAGCACCTTGGGGGCTTCACCCCTCCACTTT. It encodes CASTLGASPLHF.

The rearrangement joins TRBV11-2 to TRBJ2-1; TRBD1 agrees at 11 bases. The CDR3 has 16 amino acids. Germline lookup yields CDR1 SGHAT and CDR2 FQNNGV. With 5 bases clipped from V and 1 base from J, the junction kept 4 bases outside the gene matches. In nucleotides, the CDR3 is TGTGCCAGCAGCGGACAGGGGGCATGGTCCTACAATGAGCAGTTCTTC. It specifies CASSGQGAWSYNEQFF.

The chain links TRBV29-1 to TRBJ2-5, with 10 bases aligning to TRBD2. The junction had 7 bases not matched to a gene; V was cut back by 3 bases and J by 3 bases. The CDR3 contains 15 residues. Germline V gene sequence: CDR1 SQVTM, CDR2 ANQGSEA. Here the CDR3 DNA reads TGCAGCGTTGATACTCGGCTAGCGGGGGAAGAGACCCAGTACTTC. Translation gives CSVDTRLAGEETQYF.

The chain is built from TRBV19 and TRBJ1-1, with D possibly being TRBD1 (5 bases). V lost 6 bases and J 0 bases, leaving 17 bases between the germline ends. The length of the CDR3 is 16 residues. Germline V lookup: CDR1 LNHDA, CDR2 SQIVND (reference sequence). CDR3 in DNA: TGTGCCAGTAGCAACCCCTCAGACAGATTGAACACTGAAGCTTTCTTT. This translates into CASSNPSDRLNTEAFF.

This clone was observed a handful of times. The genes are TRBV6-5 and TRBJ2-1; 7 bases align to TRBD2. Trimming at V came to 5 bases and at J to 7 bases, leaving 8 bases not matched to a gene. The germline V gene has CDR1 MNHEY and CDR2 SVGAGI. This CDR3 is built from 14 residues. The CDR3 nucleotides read TGTGCCAGCAGTCAGACTAGCAAAGCAAATGAGCAGTTCTTC. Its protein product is CASSQTSKANEQFF.

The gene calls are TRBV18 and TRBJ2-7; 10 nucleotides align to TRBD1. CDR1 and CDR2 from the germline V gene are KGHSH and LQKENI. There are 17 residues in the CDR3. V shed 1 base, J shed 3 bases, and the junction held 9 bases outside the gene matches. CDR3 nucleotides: TGTGCCAGCTCACCACGAGGACAGGGGGGGAACGACTACGAGCAGTACTTC. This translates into CASSPRGQGGNDYEQYF.

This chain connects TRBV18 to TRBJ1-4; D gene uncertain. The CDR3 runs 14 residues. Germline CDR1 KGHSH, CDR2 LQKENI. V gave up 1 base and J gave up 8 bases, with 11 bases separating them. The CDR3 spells CASSPQEGLEKLFF. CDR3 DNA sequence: TGTGCCAGCTCACCACAGGAGGGTTTAGAAAAACTGTTTTTT.

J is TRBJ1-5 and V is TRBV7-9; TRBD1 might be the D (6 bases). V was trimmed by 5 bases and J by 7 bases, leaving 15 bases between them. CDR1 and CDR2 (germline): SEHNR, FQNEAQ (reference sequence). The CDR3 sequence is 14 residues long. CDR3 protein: CASSIQGPGQPQHF. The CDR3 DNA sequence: TGTGCCAGCAGCATACAGGGCCCAGGACAGCCCCAGCATTTT.

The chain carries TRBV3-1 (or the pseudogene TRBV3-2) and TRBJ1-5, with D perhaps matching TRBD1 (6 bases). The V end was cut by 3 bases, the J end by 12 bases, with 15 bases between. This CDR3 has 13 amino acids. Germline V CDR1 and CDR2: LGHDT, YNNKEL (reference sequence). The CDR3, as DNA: TGTGCCAGCAGCCAGAGGGGCAGGGGAGACCAGCATTTT. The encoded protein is CASSQRGRGDQHF.

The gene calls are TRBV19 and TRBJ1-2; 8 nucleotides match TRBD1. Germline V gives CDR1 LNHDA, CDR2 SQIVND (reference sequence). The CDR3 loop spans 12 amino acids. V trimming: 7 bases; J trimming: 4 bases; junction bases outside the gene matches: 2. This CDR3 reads CASKTGGYGYTF. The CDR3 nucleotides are TGTGCCAGTAAAACAGGGGGCTATGGCTACACCTTC.

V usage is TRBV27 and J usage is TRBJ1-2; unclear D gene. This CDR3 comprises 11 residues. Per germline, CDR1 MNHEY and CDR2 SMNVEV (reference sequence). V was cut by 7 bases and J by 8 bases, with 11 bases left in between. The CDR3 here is CASILTVGYTF. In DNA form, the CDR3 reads TGTGCCAGCATTCTCACTGTAGGCTACACCTTC.

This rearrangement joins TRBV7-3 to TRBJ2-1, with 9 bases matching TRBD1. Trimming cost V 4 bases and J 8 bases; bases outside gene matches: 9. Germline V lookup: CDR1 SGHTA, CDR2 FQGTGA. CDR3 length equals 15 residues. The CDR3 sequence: CASSSSPGTGYEQFF. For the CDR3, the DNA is TGTGCCAGCAGCTCAAGTCCCGGGACAGGGTATGAGCAGTTCTTC.

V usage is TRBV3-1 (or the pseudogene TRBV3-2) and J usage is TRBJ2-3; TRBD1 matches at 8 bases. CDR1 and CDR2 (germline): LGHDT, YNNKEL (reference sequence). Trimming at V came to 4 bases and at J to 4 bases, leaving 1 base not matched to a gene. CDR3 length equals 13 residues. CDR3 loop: CASSLQGADTQYF. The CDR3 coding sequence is TGTGCCAGCAGCCTACAGGGGGCAGATACGCAGTATTTT.

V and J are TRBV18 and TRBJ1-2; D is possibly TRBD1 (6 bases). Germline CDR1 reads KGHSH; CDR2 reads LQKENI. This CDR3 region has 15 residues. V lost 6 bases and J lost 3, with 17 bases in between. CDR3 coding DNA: TGTGCCAGCTCCCCAACGACAGGTCTCGACTATGGCTACACCTTC. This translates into CASSPTTGLDYGYTF. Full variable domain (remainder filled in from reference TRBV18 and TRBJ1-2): NAGVMQNPRHLVRRRGQEARLRCSPMKGHSHVYWYRQLPEEGLKFMVYLQKENIIDESGMPKERFSAEFPKEGPSILRIQQVVRGDSAAYFCASSPTTGLDYGYTFGSGTRLTVV.

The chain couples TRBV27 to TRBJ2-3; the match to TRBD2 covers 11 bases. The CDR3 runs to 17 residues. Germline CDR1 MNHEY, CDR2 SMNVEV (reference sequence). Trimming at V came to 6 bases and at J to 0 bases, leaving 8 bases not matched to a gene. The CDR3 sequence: CASRIGTSGVSTDTQYF. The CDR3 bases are TGTGCCAGCAGAATCGGGACTAGCGGCGTGAGCACAGATACGCAGTATTTT.